What follows are 32 T cell receptor beta chains derived from one specimen sequenced in a study of shared T cell receptors in the human thymus. Clones were read by immunoSEQ multiplex PCR, and TCRdb kept only the in-frame ones, dropping some. The top ten clones hold approximately 0.018% of a sample with about 380,000 clones, 95% of them seen once. The sequencing sample was made of thymocytes. The source is a human donor.

This rearrangement joins TRBV29-1 to TRBJ1-1, with 10 bases matching TRBD1. The CDR3 length is 14 residues. Germline trimming cut 4 bases from V and 4 bases from J; bases unmatched to any gene: 6. Germline loops: CDR1 SQVTM, CDR2 ANQGSEA. CDR3 loop: CSVGGQGRATEAFF. CDR3 coding DNA: TGCAGCGTTGGGGGACAGGGGAGGGCCACTGAAGCTTTCTTT.

The rearrangement links TRBV6-5 to TRBJ2-2; D remains unclear. V was clipped by 0 bases and J by 3 bases, with 8 bases between them. CDR1 is MNHEY, CDR2 SVGAGI, per germline. The CDR3 is 15 amino acids. CDR3 sequence reads: CASSYSINYTGELFF. The CDR3 DNA is TGTGCCAGCAGTTACTCGATTAATTACACCGGGGAGCTGTTTTTT.

This chain uses TRBV20-1 with TRBJ2-5; the D is unclear. The V end lost 5 bases, the J end lost 5 bases, and 9 bases lay between the germline ends. The germline gives CDR1 DFQATT, CDR2 SNEGSKA (reference sequence). The CDR3 consists of 11 residues. In DNA, the CDR3 is TGCAGTGCTGGCCTTCAGGAGACCCAGTACTTC. This translates into CSAGLQETQYF.

The chain recombines TRBV2 with TRBJ2-1; 7 bases line up with TRBD2. With 2 bases clipped from V and 5 bases from J, the junction kept 9 bases outside the gene matches. This CDR3 is built from 16 residues. Germline-derived CDR1 and CDR2 are SNHLY and FYNNEI. CDR3 sequence: CASSEMGGSRNNEQFF. CDR3 DNA sequence: TGTGCCAGCAGTGAAATGGGCGGGAGTAGGAACAATGAGCAGTTCTTC.

This chain connects TRBV4-1 to TRBJ2-2, with TRBD2 as a possible D gene (5 bases). CDR1 and CDR2 from the germline V gene are MGHRA and YSYEKL. Trimming stripped 0 bases from V and 2 bases from J, with 10 bases between. This CDR3 spans 16 amino acids. Written as DNA, the CDR3 is TGCGCCAGCAGCCAAGAGAAGCGGACTAACACCGGGGAGCTGTTTTTT. This codes for CASSQEKRTNTGELFF.

The chain couples TRBV6-4 to TRBJ1-2; no reliable D call. The CDR3 runs to 13 residues. Germline V gene lookup returns CDR1 MRHNA and CDR2 SNTAGT. Trimming cost V 0 bases and J 13 bases, with 15 bases left between them. The CDR3 reads CASSDSTPGPFTF. CDR3 DNA: TGTGCCAGCAGTGACTCGACCCCTGGGCCTTTCACCTTC.

V gene TRBV19 combines with J gene TRBJ2-2, with 9 bases that match TRBD2. CDR1 LNHDA and CDR2 SQIVND come from the germline V gene (reference sequence). The V and J ends lost 8 bases and 8 bases, in that order; junction bases with no gene match: 12. The length of the CDR3 is 15 residues. The CDR3 DNA is TGTGCCAGTGGTGGGTCTAGCGGGACGAGGGGGGAGCTGTTTTTT. As protein: CASGGSSGTRGELFF.

This chain uses TRBV30 with TRBJ1-3; possible D gene TRBD1, 6 bases. The length of the CDR3 is 16 residues. V lost 1 base to trimming and J lost 0 bases, with 13 bases between them. Germline CDR1 reads GTSNPN; CDR2 reads SVGIG (reference sequence). CDR3: CAWSDMGGLSGNTIYF. As DNA, the CDR3 is TGTGCCTGGAGTGATATGGGGGGCCTCTCTGGAAACACCATATATTTT.

The chain has TRBV5-1 and TRBJ2-1; TRBD2 aligns across 12 bases. V shed 4 bases and J 5 bases; nucleotides not matched to a gene: 7. This CDR3 spans 16 amino acids. The germline gives CDR1 SGHRS, CDR2 YFSETQ. The chain's CDR3 is CASSARLAGVNNEQFF. As DNA, the CDR3 is TGCGCCAGCAGCGCTCGACTAGCGGGAGTAAACAATGAGCAGTTCTTC.

The V call is TRBV27, the J call TRBJ1-5; 10 nucleotides match TRBD1. V lost 0 bases, J lost 0 bases, and 8 bases stayed unmatched. Germline values: CDR1 MNHEY, CDR2 SMNVEV (reference sequence). This CDR3 has 19 residues. This chain's CDR3 is CASSLSPGDRGNSNQPQHF. In DNA form, the CDR3 reads TGTGCCAGCAGTTTATCCCCCGGGGACAGGGGAAATAGCAATCAGCCCCAGCATTTT.

The chain employs TRBV15 and TRBJ1-1; no clear D. Germline CDR1 LNHNV, CDR2 YYDKDF (reference sequence). CDR3 length: 15 residues. V was pared by 0 bases and J by 6 bases, with 14 bases between. CDR3 DNA: TGTGCCACCAGCAGAGATCAGGCCGGGTTCGCTGAAGCTTTCTTT. Protein product: CATSRDQAGFAEAFF. The variable domain in full, completed from reference TRBV15 and TRBJ1-1, reads DAMVIQNPRYQVTQFGKPVTLSCSQTLNHNVMYWYQQKSSQAPKLLFHYYDKDFNNEADTPDNFQSRRPNTSFCFLDIRSPGLGDTAMYLCATSRDQAGFAEAFFGQGTRLTVV.

This chain uses TRBV19 with TRBJ2-3; D not resolved. The CDR3 is 15 residues long. V was cut by 6 bases and J by 4 bases, with 17 bases left in between. CDR1 LNHDA and CDR2 SQIVND come from the germline V gene (reference sequence). Here the CDR3 reads CASRYREAPPDTQYF. DNA for the CDR3: TGTGCCAGTAGATACAGAGAGGCGCCCCCAGATACGCAGTATTTT.

CDR3 loop: CASSNIPRDTQYF. CDR3 nucleotides: TGTGCCAGCAGTAACATACCTAGAGATACGCAGTATTTT. This chain uses TRBV28 with TRBJ2-3; D is undetermined. Germline V gene sequence: CDR1 MDHEN, CDR2 SYDVKM. The V end lost 5 bases, the J end lost 5 bases, and 11 bases lay between the germline ends. The CDR3 is 13 residues long.

This chain connects TRBV9 to TRBJ2-2, with TRBD2 as a possible D gene (6 bases). This CDR3 contains 18 residues. The ends were cut back, 0 bases at V and 2 bases at J, with 17 bases in the middle. The germline V gene encodes CDR1 SGDLS and CDR2 YYNGEE. In DNA, the CDR3 is TGTGCCAGCAGCGTAGACGGGGGACTCTCGCTCAACACCGGGGAGCTGTTTTTT. It encodes CASSVDGGLSLNTGELFF.

The gene calls are TRBV18 and TRBJ2-3, with TRBD1 matching over 7 bases. With V trimmed by 3 bases and J by 6 bases, 9 bases remained unmatched. This CDR3 is 15 amino acids long. Germline V gene sequence: CDR1 KGHSH, CDR2 LQKENI. Written as DNA, the CDR3 is TGTGCCAGCTCACCCACAGGGGCTCCACACGATACGCAGTATTTT. Its translation: CASSPTGAPHDTQYF.

Concerning this clone: This specimen includes other DNA sequences encoding the same CDR3. The CDR3 is CASRAGTSGSYEQYF. CDR3 coding DNA: TGCGCCAGCAGAGCCGGGACTAGCGGTTCCTACGAGCAGTACTTC. V is TRBV5-1 and J is TRBJ2-7, with 11 positions matching TRBD2. V lost 5 bases, J lost 1 base, and 5 bases stayed unmatched. The CDR3 runs 15 residues. CDR1 and CDR2 (germline): SGHRS, YFSETQ.

The chain carries TRBV30 and TRBJ1-2; unclear D gene. The CDR3 contains 10 residues. V was cut by 3 bases and J by 5 bases, with 4 bases left in between. Germline CDR1 GTSNPN, CDR2 SVGIG (reference sequence). CDR3 coding DNA: TGTGCCTGGAGGTCGTATGGCTACACCTTC. It codes for CAWRSYGYTF.

J is TRBJ2-1 and V is TRBV7-3; weak D call: TRBD1 (5 bases). This CDR3 region has 15 residues. Trimming took off 8 bases at V and 3 bases at J, with 17 bases between the two ends. Germline V lookup: CDR1 SGHTA, CDR2 FQGTGA. CDR3 nucleotides: TGTGCCAGCTCCCAAGGGGCCTGGCTCTACAATGAGCAGTTCTTC. It translates to CASSQGAWLYNEQFF.

The chain joins TRBV28 to TRBJ2-7, with 12 bases that match TRBD1. J lost 2 bases, V lost 5 bases, and 16 bases had no gene match. Germline CDR1 is MDHEN and CDR2 is SYDVKM. This CDR3 is built from 19 residues. The CDR3 is CASSTPGQGAGAGAYEQYF. The CDR3 DNA follows: TGTGCCAGCAGTACGCCGGGACAGGGGGCCGGGGCGGGCGCCTACGAGCAGTACTTC.

The genes are TRBV19 and TRBJ2-3; 7 positions match TRBD1. CDR1 and CDR2 from the germline V gene are LNHDA and SQIVND (reference sequence). The V segment lost 5 bases and the J segment 9 bases; nucleotides outside the gene matches: 29. The CDR3 has 20 residues. This chain's CDR3 is CASSFPEGRQGPGARETQYF. The CDR3 nucleotides read TGTGCCAGTAGTTTCCCAGAGGGGAGACAGGGCCCCGGGGCCCGCGAGACGCAGTATTTT.

This sequence joins TRBV28 and TRBJ1-1; D not resolved. This CDR3 contains 14 residues. V was pared by 1 base and J by 1 base, with 7 bases between. Germline CDR1 MDHEN, CDR2 SYDVKM. In DNA form, the CDR3 reads TGTGCCAGCAGTTTATTGTTCGGGAACACTGAAGCTTTCTTT. This gives the protein CASSLLFGNTEAFF. Full variable domain (rest looked up from reference TRBV28 and TRBJ1-1): DVKVTQSSRYLVKRTGEKVFLECVQDMDHENMFWYRQDPGLGLRLIYFSYDVKMKEKGDIPEGYSVSREKKERFSLILESASTNQTSMYLCASSLLFGNTEAFFGQGTRLTVV.

The V gene is TRBV7-9, the J gene TRBJ2-1, with no clear D. Germline-derived CDR1 and CDR2 are SEHNR and FQNEAQ (reference sequence). The CDR3 contains 11 residues. V lost 5 bases and J lost 6, with 5 bases in between. CDR3 in DNA: TGTGCCAGCAGCGGCAGCAATGAGCAGTTCTTC. Protein: CASSGSNEQFF.

This chain links TRBV5-6 with TRBJ2-5; 8 nucleotides line up with TRBD2. The CDR3 has 19 amino acids. Trimming removed 1 base from V and 2 bases from J; junction bases left unmatched: 16. Germline V gene sequence: CDR1 SGHDT, CDR2 YYEEEE. In DNA, the CDR3 is TGTGCCAGCAGCTTGTTGTCCTCGGGCGGGGGGTCCTCACAAGAGACCCAGTACTTC. Translation gives CASSLLSSGGGSSQETQYF.

V usage is TRBV27 and J usage is TRBJ1-1; D may be TRBD1 (6 bases). The germline V and J ends were trimmed by 7 bases and 2 bases, with 23 bases remaining between them. From germline, CDR1 is MNHEY and CDR2 SMNVEV (reference sequence). This CDR3 spans 17 amino acids. The CDR3 DNA reads TGTGCCAGCACCCCGGGGTGGAGGGGGAGCCCTAACACTGAAGCTTTCTTT. It yields the protein CASTPGWRGSPNTEAFF.

The genes are TRBV5-6 and TRBJ1-5, with D possibly matching TRBD1 (5 bases). V was cut by 3 bases and J by 7 bases, with 14 bases left in between. Germline loops: CDR1 SGHDT, CDR2 YYEEEE. This CDR3 has 14 amino acids. The CDR3 region has the DNA TGTGCCAGCAGCTGCCCGACAGCCGGGCAGCCCCAGCATTTT. This gives the protein CASSCPTAGQPQHF. Supplemented by reference TRBV5-6 and TRBJ1-5, the full variable domain reads DAGVTQSPTHLIKTRGQQVTLRCSPKSGHDTVSWYQQALGQGPQFIFQYYEEEERQRGNFPDRFSGHQFPNYSSELNVNALLLGDSALYLCASSCPTAGQPQHFGDGTRLSIL.

The gene calls are TRBV18 and TRBJ1-5; D gene unclear. With 3 bases removed from V and 3 bases from J, the gap between germline ends came to 6 bases. CDR1 and CDR2 (germline): KGHSH, LQKENI. This CDR3 has 13 residues. The CDR3 reads CASSPSTNQPQHF. In DNA form, the CDR3 reads TGTGCCAGCTCACCCAGTACCAATCAGCCCCAGCATTTT.

This clone is a singleton in its sample. The CDR3, as DNA: TGCAGCGCCGTGATCGGGCCTGAAGCTTTCTTT. Its protein product is CSAVIGPEAFF. This rearrangement joins TRBV29-1 to TRBJ1-1; D gene ambiguous. V gave up 7 bases and J gave up 6 bases, with 12 bases separating them. Germline CDR1 and CDR2: SQVTM and ANQGSEA. CDR3 length equals 11 residues. The entire variable domain, with the rest obtained from reference TRBV29-1 and TRBJ1-1, is as follows: SAVISQKPSRDICQRGTSLTIQCQVDSQVTMMFWYRQQPGQSLTLIATANQGSEATYESGFVIDKFPISRPNLTFSTLTVSNMSPEDSSIYLCSAVIGPEAFFGQGTRLTVV.

CDR3 protein: CASSSTRNYGYTF. The CDR3 DNA follows: TGTGCCAGCAGTTCTACCCGTAACTATGGCTACACCTTC. The chain joins TRBV28 to TRBJ1-2; D unresolved. Trimming took off 4 bases at V and 1 base at J, with 7 bases between the two ends. This CDR3 comprises 13 residues. Germline V gene sequence: CDR1 MDHEN, CDR2 SYDVKM.

Notes on this clone: At one end, the junction sequence differs from germline, possibly due to a read error. The chain joins TRBV27 to TRBJ1-1, with D tentatively TRBD1 (5 bases). CDR3 size: 14 residues. CDR1 is MNHEY, CDR2 SMNVEV, per germline (reference sequence). The CDR3 spells CASSISGGGTEAFF. CDR3 DNA sequence: TGTGCCAGCAGTATATCGGGGGGGGGCACTGAAGCTTTCTTT.

The chain employs TRBV2 and TRBJ2-2; D ambiguous. The CDR3 totals 17 residues. Germline assignment: CDR1 SNHLY and CDR2 FYNNEI. V lost 0 bases and J 5 bases, leaving 16 bases between the germline ends. CDR3 DNA sequence: TGTGCCAGCAGTGAAGCTGGGGAAGGCAAAGCGACCGGGGAGCTGTTTTTT. Its protein is CASSEAGEGKATGELFF.

The V gene is TRBV21-1, the J gene TRBJ2-1; the D call of TRBD2 is as the table states it, not checked on the DNA. TRBV21-1 is listed as a pseudogene. The CDR3 is 15 amino acids. CDR3: CAGRTRTRTTNEQFF. The CDR3 nucleotides read TGTGCCGGCCGGACTAGGACTCGCACCACCAATGAGCAGTTCTTC.

This chain links TRBV27 with TRBJ1-1; D gene ambiguous. CDR1 MNHEY and CDR2 SMNVEV come from the germline V gene (reference sequence). CDR3 size: 16 residues. With 6 bases removed from V and 4 bases from J, the gap between germline ends came to 21 bases. The CDR3 region is CASSPPPHGGVTEAFF. CDR3 nucleotides: TGTGCCAGCAGCCCACCCCCACATGGTGGGGTCACTGAAGCTTTCTTT.